Below, one T cell receptor (beta chain) is given with its context. The sample comes from a study of blood T cell repertoires in COVID-19. Study overall: The United States, Italy and Spain provided the acute and convalescent COVID-19 samples. Sources were T cells, B-cell-depleted T cells, or PBMCs; the material itself was cDNA or gDNA.

Trimming removed 0 bases at V and 8 bases at J, with 11 bases between. The CDR3 has 15 amino acids. In germline, CDR1 is MNHEY, CDR2 SVGAGI. Source study methods: For nucleated cells, counts were estimated from reference gene primer amplification. Sequencing used immunoSEQ multiplex PCR; TCRdb keeps in-frame clones, though not all of them. V and J calls and clone size come straight from that table; D and trimming were deduced from the DNA. The sample has 200,000 to 300,000 clones, approximately 84% seen once. The sequencing sample was made of peripheral blood. The rearrangement uses TRBV6-5 and TRBJ1-6; weak D call: TRBD1 (5 bases). This TCR derives from a man aged 45-60 years with acute or convalescent COVID-19. CDR3 loop: CASSYSFGGDSPLHF. The DNA of the CDR3 is TGTGCCAGCAGTTACTCCTTCGGAGGGGATTCACCCCTCCACTTT.